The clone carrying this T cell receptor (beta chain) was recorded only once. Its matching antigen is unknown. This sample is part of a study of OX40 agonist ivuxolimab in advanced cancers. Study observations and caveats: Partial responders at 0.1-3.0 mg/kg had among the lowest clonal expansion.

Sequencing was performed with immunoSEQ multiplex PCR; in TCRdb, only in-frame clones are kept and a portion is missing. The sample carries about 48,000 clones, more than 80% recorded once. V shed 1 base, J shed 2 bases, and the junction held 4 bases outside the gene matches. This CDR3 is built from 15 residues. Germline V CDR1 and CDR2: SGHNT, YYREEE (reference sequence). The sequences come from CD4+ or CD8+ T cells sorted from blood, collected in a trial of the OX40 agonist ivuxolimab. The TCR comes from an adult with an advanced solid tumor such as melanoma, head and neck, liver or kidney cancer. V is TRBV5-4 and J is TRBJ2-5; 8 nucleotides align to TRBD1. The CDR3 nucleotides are TGTGCCAGCAGCTTGTCCGACAGGGGACAAGAGACCCAGTACTTC. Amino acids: CASSLSDRGQETQYF.